These 17 T cell receptor beta chains came from one sample sequenced in a study of T cells in Graves' hyperthyroidism and ophthalmopathy. The investigators amplified TCR beta CDR3 regions from RNA transcripts. RT-PCR in the first round (using the HTBI primer set) targeted the TCR CDR3. MiXCR, run by TCRdb on the multiplex PCR reads, gives a single entry per CDR3 protein. The sample shows about 360,000 distinct CDR3 sequences, over 10% of them seen only once. Sequenced input: blood. The receptors were gathered from a woman aged 18-29 years with Graves' hyperthyroidism.

This clonotype came up many times. The chain employs TRBV30 and TRBJ2-1, with 8 bases that match TRBD2. V lost 1 base and J lost 3; bases outside the gene matches: 5. The CDR3 contains 15 residues. Looked up from germline, CDR1 is GTSNPN and CDR2 is SVGIG (reference sequence). The CDR3 sequence is CAWSGSAGGYNEQFF. DNA of the CDR3: TGTGCCTGGAGTGGTAGCGCGGGAGGCTACAATGAGCAGTTCTTC. Full variable domain (missing parts from reference TRBV30 and TRBJ2-1): SQTIHQWPATLVQPVGSPLSLECTVEGTSNPNLYWYRQAAGRGLQLLFYSVGIGQISSEVPQNLSASRPQDRQFILSSKKLLLSDSGFYLCAWSGSAGGYNEQFFGPGTRLTVL.

This clonotype was detected only a few times. The chain recombines TRBV3-1 with TRBJ1-3, with a possible D match to TRBD1 (5 bases). CDR3 length equals 17 residues. V lost 1 base and J lost 0, with 13 bases in between. The germline V gene encodes CDR1 LGHDT and CDR2 YNNKEL (reference sequence). CDR3: CASSQVAGAISGNTIYF. DNA for the CDR3: TGTGCCAGCAGCCAAGTGGCTGGGGCGATCTCTGGAAACACCATATATTTT.

This clonotype was observed at least ten times. V usage is TRBV30 and J usage is TRBJ1-5; D unclear. Germline CDR1 and CDR2: GTSNPN and SVGIG (reference sequence). This CDR3 is built from 14 residues. With 1 base removed from V and 2 bases from J, the gap between germline ends came to 9 bases. CDR3 sequence (DNA): TGTGCCTGGAGTGGAGGAAAAGGCAATCAGCCCCAGCATTTT. Its translation: CAWSGGKGNQPQHF.

The table lists this clonotype with many counts. The J gene is TRBJ2-3, the V gene TRBV7-8; TRBD2 aligns across 7 bases. The germline gives CDR1 SGHVS, CDR2 FQNEAQ. The CDR3 length is 16 residues. Losses at the gene ends were 2 bases for V and 0 bases for J; bases not matched to a gene: 5. DNA for the CDR3: TGTGCCAGCAGCTTAACCGGGACTACTAGCACAGATACGCAGTATTTT. Encoded protein: CASSLTGTTSTDTQYF.

This clonotype was observed many times. This chain joins TRBV7-2 and TRBJ1-2; the D is unclear. The germline V gene has CDR1 SGHTA and CDR2 FQGNSA. The CDR3 contains 12 residues. Between the trimmed V and J ends, which lost 2 bases and 8 bases, there was a span of 9 bases. The CDR3 DNA follows: TGTGCCAGCAGCTTACTAGCTGGAGGCTACACCTTC. This encodes CASSLLAGGYTF.

This clonotype was seen ten or more times. V usage is TRBV20-1 and J usage is TRBJ2-7; D may be TRBD2 (5 bases). Trimming shortened V by 3 bases and J by 3 bases, and 12 bases separated the two germline ends. The germline gives CDR1 DFQATT, CDR2 SNEGSKA (reference sequence). The CDR3 contains 13 residues. The CDR3 nucleotides are TGCAGTGCTAGGAGCCCCCGGGGCTACGAGCAGTACTTC. It yields the protein CSARSPRGYEQYF.

V usage is TRBV6-5 and J usage is TRBJ2-3, with D perhaps assigned TRBD1 or TRBD2 (6 bases each). V was cut by 2 bases and J by 0 bases, with 12 bases left in between. CDR1 and CDR2 from the germline V gene are MNHEY and SVGAGI. CDR3 size: 16 residues. CDR3 coding DNA: TGTGCCAGCAGTTACATTACAGGGACTAGCACAGATACGCAGTATTTT. The encoded protein is CASSYITGTSTDTQYF.

The table lists this clonotype with many counts. The chain couples TRBV20-1 to TRBJ2-5; D tentatively reads TRBD1 or TRBD2 (5 bases each). Germline V gene lookup returns CDR1 DFQATT and CDR2 SNEGSKA (reference sequence). V was pared by 0 bases and J by 1 base, with 6 bases between. This CDR3 has 13 amino acids. In DNA form, the CDR3 reads TGCAGTGCTAGAGAGAGGGGCCAAGAGACCCAGTACTTC. This codes for CSARERGQETQYF.

This clonotype came up many times. The V and J genes are TRBV4-1 and TRBJ2-7, with 7 nucleotides matching TRBD2. The length of the CDR3 is 15 residues. J gave up 3 bases and V 2 bases, and 7 bases lay outside the gene matches. The germline V gene has CDR1 MGHRA and CDR2 YSYEKL. The CDR3 region has the DNA TGCGCCAGCAGCCAACCGCTCAGCGGGGACTACGAGCAGTACTTC. Translated, it gives CASSQPLSGDYEQYF.

This clonotype was counted between two and nine times. The rearrangement uses TRBV20-1 and TRBJ2-1, with D uncertain. CDR1 is DFQATT and CDR2 is SNEGSKA in the germline V gene (reference sequence). This CDR3 has 10 residues. Trimming shortened V by 2 bases and J by 6 bases, and 2 bases separated the two germline ends. CDR3 in DNA: TGCAGTGCTAGACGCAATGAGCAGTTCTTC. It translates to CSARRNEQFF.

The sample holds many counts of this clonotype. This chain links TRBV6-2 or TRBV6-3 with TRBJ2-7; 9 nucleotides match TRBD1. Germline V CDR1 and CDR2: MNHEY, SVGEGT. V lost 6 bases and J lost 3; bases outside the gene matches: 3. There are 13 residues in the CDR3. CDR3 DNA sequence: TGTGCCAGCAGGGGGACAGGGCTCTACGAGCAGTACTTC. This encodes CASRGTGLYEQYF.

The rearrangement links TRBV4-1 to TRBJ1-2, with 8 nucleotides matching TRBD1. Trimming cost V 1 base and J 4 bases; bases outside gene matches: 11. The CDR3 is 17 amino acids. The V gene's germline CDR1 is MGHRA and CDR2 YSYEKL. The CDR3 reads CASSQASQGALGYGYTF. As DNA, the CDR3 is TGCGCCAGCAGCCAAGCCTCGCAGGGGGCGCTCGGCTATGGCTACACCTTC.

The gene calls are TRBV2 and TRBJ2-3; 7 bases align to TRBD1. CDR3 length equals 16 residues. Germline V gene sequence: CDR1 SNHLY, CDR2 FYNNEI. V shed 4 bases, J shed 4 bases, and the junction held 11 bases outside the gene matches. The CDR3 loop reads CASSGTTGTASDTQYF. The CDR3 nucleotides read TGTGCCAGCAGTGGTACGACCGGGACAGCCTCAGATACGCAGTATTTT.

The genes are TRBV28 and TRBJ1-2; TRBD1 agrees at 10 bases. Trimming removed 5 bases from V and 8 bases from J; junction bases left unmatched: 8. The CDR3 spans 14 residues. Germline V gene lookup returns CDR1 MDHEN and CDR2 SYDVKM. The CDR3 DNA reads TGTGCCAGCAGTGCCGGGACAGGGGTCGGGGGCTACACCTTC. Translating gives CASSAGTGVGGYTF.

This clonotype has a count of ten or more. The rearrangement uses TRBV29-1 and TRBJ1-6; 9 nucleotides line up with TRBD1. Per germline, CDR1 SQVTM and CDR2 ANQGSEA. The length of the CDR3 is 14 residues. After removal of 6 bases from V and 5 bases from J, the junction contained 5 bases not matched to a gene. CDR3 region: CSVSDRGHNSPLHF. CDR3 coding DNA: TGCAGCGTATCGGACAGGGGCCATAATTCACCCCTCCACTTT.

This clonotype was detected a few times. The V gene is TRBV18, the J gene TRBJ1-2; TRBD1 matches at 7 bases. With 3 bases clipped from V and 4 bases from J, the junction kept 5 bases outside the gene matches. The CDR3 has 14 amino acids. The germline gives CDR1 KGHSH, CDR2 LQKENI. DNA for the CDR3: TGTGCCAGCTCACCGGGGCAGGGGGGCTATGGCTACACCTTC. This encodes CASSPGQGGYGYTF.

V and J are TRBV19 and TRBJ1-4; no definite D call. V lost 1 base, J lost 0 bases, and 3 bases lay in between. There are 14 residues in the CDR3. CDR1 is LNHDA and CDR2 is SQIVND in the germline V gene (reference sequence). The DNA for the CDR3 is TGTGCCAGTAGTATAGCCGCAACTAATGAAAAACTGTTTTTT. Translated: CASSIAATNEKLFF.